This entry concerns a single T cell receptor (beta chain). V was trimmed by 4 bases and J by 2 bases, leaving 13 bases between them. The CDR3 is made up of 15 amino acids. Germline V gene lookup returns CDR1 SGHTA and CDR2 FQGTGA. These data belong to a study of blood T cell repertoires in COVID-19. Study background: PBMCs, B-cell-depleted T cells, or T cells were the source of the cDNA or gDNA that made up the material.

Authors' analysis steps: Counts of nucleated cells, estimated from reference gene primer amplification, were obtained. Data came from immunoSEQ multiplex PCR; TCRdb stores just in-frame clones and leaves some out. V and J calls and clone size are copied from that table; D and trimming were computed from the DNA. The sample consists of around 200,000 clones, roughly 87% of them appearing once. The sample was peripheral blood. V is TRBV7-3 and J is TRBJ2-3, with D perhaps TRBD1 (5 bases). The origin of this receptor is a man aged 35-49 years with active or convalescent COVID-19. DNA of the CDR3: TGTGCCAGCAGCTCCCAAGGGGCCCACACAGATACGCAGTATTTT. It codes for CASSSQGAHTDTQYF. The variable domain in full, with the rest retrieved from reference TRBV7-3 and TRBJ2-3, is GAGVSQTPSNKVTEKGKYVELRCDPISGHTALYWYRQSLGQGPEFLIYFQGTGAADDSGLPNDRFFAVRPEGSVSTLKIQRTERGDSAVYLCASSSQGAHTDTQYFGPGTRLTVL.